The 10 T cell receptor beta chains listed next were all sequenced from one sample in a study of blood T cell repertoires in COVID-19. Assay used: immunoSEQ multiplex PCR; TCRdb lists only in-frame clones, some missing. Of 150,000 to 170,000 clones listed, 84% are singletons. The specimen was PBMCs or T cells enriched from blood (not recorded which). The receptor set was obtained from a man in his forties or fifties who had recovered from COVID-19.

This chain uses TRBV7-9 with TRBJ1-3, with 9 bases fitting TRBD1. This CDR3 spans 16 amino acids. The V segment lost 5 bases and the J segment 4 bases; nucleotides outside the gene matches: 9. Germline CDR1 and CDR2: SEHNR and FQNEAQ (reference sequence). CDR3 in DNA: TGTGCCAGCAGCACCCGACAGGGGGTAATGGGAAACACCATATATTTT. This sequence encodes CASSTRQGVMGNTIYF.

Remarks on this clone: Additional DNA sequences in this sample encode the identical CDR3. The chain recombines TRBV7-2 with TRBJ1-5; perhaps TRBD1 as D (6 bases). Trimming stripped 4 bases from V and 6 bases from J, with 10 bases between. This CDR3 has 13 residues. Germline lookup yields CDR1 SGHTA and CDR2 FQGNSA. The CDR3 DNA reads as TGTGCCAGCAGCTCACAGGGATCTCAGCCCCAGCATTTT. Its translation is CASSSQGSQPQHF.

V and J are TRBV2 and TRBJ1-2; D may be TRBD1 (6 bases). This CDR3 has 14 amino acids. Germline V CDR1 and CDR2: SNHLY, FYNNEI. V shed 6 bases and J shed 4 bases, with 15 bases lying between them. The chain's CDR3 is CASSVDSSAYGYTF. The CDR3 DNA follows: TGTGCCAGCAGCGTGGACAGCTCAGCCTATGGCTACACCTTC.

V usage is TRBV3-1 (or the pseudogene TRBV3-2) and J usage is TRBJ2-1; D may be TRBD1 (6 bases). CDR3 length: 19 amino acids. V was pared by 4 bases and J by 4 bases, with 26 bases between. The V gene's germline CDR1 is LGHDT and CDR2 YNNKEL (reference sequence). The CDR3: CASSRIRKGGQQGYNEQFF. The DNA for the CDR3 is TGTGCCAGCAGCCGAATAAGGAAGGGTGGACAACAGGGATACAATGAGCAGTTCTTC.

Concerning this clone: Different DNA sequences within this sample yield the same CDR3. The chain couples TRBV6-5 to TRBJ1-1, with D hard to call. With 5 bases removed from V and 1 base from J, the gap between germline ends came to 14 bases. From germline, CDR1 is MNHEY and CDR2 SVGAGI. The CDR3 runs to 15 residues. The CDR3 spells CASSPLAGKNTEAFF. The CDR3 DNA sequence: TGTGCCAGCAGTCCTCTAGCCGGGAAGAACACTGAAGCTTTCTTT.

V and J are TRBV14 and TRBJ1-1; 7 nucleotides align to TRBD1. In germline, CDR1 is SGHDN, CDR2 FVKESK. This CDR3 is 17 amino acids long. Losses at the gene ends were 1 base for V and 1 base for J; bases not matched to a gene: 9. CDR3 coding DNA: TGTGCCAGCAGCCAAGTAGGAACCCGACAGGGGAACACTGAAGCTTTCTTT. Its translation is CASSQVGTRQGNTEAFF.

The chain couples TRBV5-6 to TRBJ2-5; D might be TRBD2 (5 bases). The CDR3 is made up of 14 amino acids. CDR1 and CDR2 (germline): SGHDT, YYEEEE. Between the trimmed V and J ends, which lost 0 bases and 4 bases, there was a span of 10 bases. The CDR3 here is CASSLVVGRETQYF. The CDR3 nucleotides read TGTGCCAGCAGCTTGGTGGTAGGGAGAGAGACCCAGTACTTC.

The CDR3 spells CASSREVNQPQHF. The CDR3 DNA reads as TGTGCCAGCAGCCGGGAAGTCAATCAGCCCCAGCATTTT. This chain joins TRBV5-8 and TRBJ1-5, with no clear D. V gave up 4 bases and J gave up 3 bases, with 8 bases separating them. The CDR3 is made up of 13 amino acids. Per germline, CDR1 SGHTS and CDR2 YDEGEE.

The chain carries TRBV2 and TRBJ2-5; 13 bases line up with TRBD2. After removal of 7 bases from V and 2 bases from J, the junction contained 1 base not matched to a gene. Germline V gene sequence: CDR1 SNHLY, CDR2 FYNNEI. The CDR3 extends over 14 amino acids. The chain's CDR3 is CASTTSGGQETQYF. CDR3 DNA: TGTGCCAGCACGACTAGCGGGGGGCAAGAGACCCAGTACTTC.

This sequence joins TRBV6-4 and TRBJ1-4; 12 bases map to TRBD1. Trimming took 0 bases from V and 7 from J; bases not matched to a gene: 6. CDR1 and CDR2 from the germline V gene are MRHNA and SNTAGT. The CDR3 contains 17 residues. DNA of the CDR3: TGTGCCAGCAGTGACTCCCGGGACAGGGGGCGAAGTGAAAAACTGTTTTTT. Residues: CASSDSRDRGRSEKLFF.